This T cell receptor (beta chain) was recorded in a study of blood T cell repertoires in COVID-19. As for the study in general: Material from acute and convalescent COVID-19 was sourced from the United States, Italy and Spain. From T cells, B-cell-depleted T cells, or PBMCs came the material, which was cDNA or gDNA.

CDR1 SGHVS and CDR2 FQNEAQ come from the germline V gene. This CDR3 has 14 residues. Trimming cost V 6 bases and J 6 bases; bases outside gene matches: 10. As originally analysed: Amplification with reference gene primers provided the estimates of nucleated cell counts. TCRdb's copy holds only in-frame clones and misses some; the assay was immunoSEQ multiplex PCR. The DNA was the basis for D and trimming; V, J and clone size are from that table. Among more than 300,000 clones listed, 83% were seen once. Cohorts were assigned according to the clinical history that participants reported. The sample comprised PBMCs or T cells enriched from blood (not recorded which). The chain joins TRBV7-8 to TRBJ2-7; 8 nucleotides align to TRBD1. This clonotype was obtained from a woman aged 45 to 65 who had recovered from COVID-19. The CDR3 spells CASSGTGLGGEQYF. CDR3 coding DNA: TGTGCCAGCAGTGGGACAGGCCTGGGGGGCGAGCAGTACTTC.